One TCR beta chain is described in this entry. Authors' methods: Nucleated cell number was recorded as an estimate derived from reference gene primer amplification. The assay was immunoSEQ multiplex PCR, and TCRdb's table has in-frame clones only and misses some. The V and J calls and clone size were taken over from that table, and D and trimming were inferred from the DNA. Of over 25,000 clones listed, approximately 85% are singletons. Germline CDR1 is ENHRY and CDR2 is SYGVKD. Trimming removed 8 bases at V and 7 bases at J, with 14 bases between. CDR3 length equals 13 residues. This record belongs to a study of blood T cell repertoires in COVID-19. Study information: Both acute and convalescent COVID-19 samples were obtained from the United States, Italy and Spain. T cells, B-cell-depleted T cells, or PBMCs supplied cDNA or gDNA.

The material sequenced was peripheral blood. The clonotype comes from a man at least 80 years old with active COVID-19. V and J are TRBV10-3 and TRBJ1-4, with a tentative D call TRBD1 (5 bases). DNA of the CDR3: TGTGCCATCGAACGGGAGAGGGGTGAAAAACTGTTTTTT. It yields the protein CAIERERGEKLFF.